The sequence of this TCR beta chain was determined in a study of T-cell memory formation after mild COVID-19. Study outcomes and limitations: Clones that got smaller from day 15 to 85 had even CD4/CD8, while clones growing later tipped toward CD4+. Contracting CD4+ clones were located mainly in CM and EM, and CD8+ clones in EMRA. There were some responding clones in pre-infection memory, which suggested that cross-reactive memory had joined. Whether second-wave clones peaking at day 37 were SARS-CoV-2 specific went unconfirmed.

TCRdb re-called the 5' RACE reads through MiXCR, storing one row per CDR3 protein. This table holds 250,000 to 300,000 distinct CDR3 sequences, roughly 15% found once. Only a few counts were recorded for this clonotype. Its antigen is undetermined. The V and J ends lost 4 bases and 6 bases respectively, with 13 bases between them. The length of the CDR3 is 15 residues. Germline-derived CDR1 and CDR2 are SGHTA and FQGNSA. This clonotype originated in a man aged 18-30 years who had mild COVID-19 (a few samples of this study predate the infection). Cell type and time point are not known. V usage is TRBV7-2 and J usage is TRBJ1-6; TRBD1 might be the D (5 bases). Source material: PBMCs or a T cell subset sorted from them (not recorded which). The CDR3 here is CASSSGRMSNSPLHF. Here the CDR3 DNA reads TGTGCCAGCAGCTCGGGACGAATGAGTAATTCACCCCTCCACTTT.